The T cell receptor (beta chain) under discussion was sequenced for a study of post-analysis software for immune sequencing data. Unique molecular identifiers were built into the TCR beta cDNA libraries. Starting from approximately 0.95 to 9.8 million T cells, the study yielded approximately 460,000 cDNA molecules. TCRdb independently ran MiXCR on the PCR reads; one entry per CDR3 protein. The sample has hundreds of thousands of distinct CDR3 sequences; over 45% are singletons. Study findings and constraints: F measure clustering grouped samples strongly by preparation batch.

The table lists this clonotype with a few counts. What it binds is unknown. This receptor was taken from a girl aged 2-9 years with multiple sclerosis. The sample consisted of blood.

The CDR3 protein is CASPKKENTEAFF. The DNA for the CDR3 is TGTGCCAGCCCTAAGAAGGAGAACACTGAAGCTTTCTTT. The chain uses TRBV2 and TRBJ1-1; D ambiguous. The length of the CDR3 is 13 residues. Germline lookup yields CDR1 SNHLY and CDR2 FYNNEI. V lost 8 bases and J lost 1, with 11 bases in between.